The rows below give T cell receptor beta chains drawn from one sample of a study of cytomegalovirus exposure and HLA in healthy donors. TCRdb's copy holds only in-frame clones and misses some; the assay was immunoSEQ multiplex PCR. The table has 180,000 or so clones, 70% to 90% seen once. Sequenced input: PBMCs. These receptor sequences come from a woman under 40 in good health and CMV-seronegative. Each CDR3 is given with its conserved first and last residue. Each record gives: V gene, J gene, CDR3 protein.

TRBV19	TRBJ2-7	CATSPGQGAIYEQYF
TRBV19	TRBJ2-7	CASSRGASSYEQYF
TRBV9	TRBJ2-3	CASSPHGDSGSTDTQYF
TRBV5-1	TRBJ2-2	CASIWGGSINTGELFF
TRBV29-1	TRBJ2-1	CSVGRVGLSSYNEQFF
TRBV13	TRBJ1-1	CASSSAGTGSTEAFF
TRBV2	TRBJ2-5	CASRTSGGRETQYF
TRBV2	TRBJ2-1	CASSGSSGGLNEQFF
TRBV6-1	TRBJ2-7	CASSPLRGGSYEQYF
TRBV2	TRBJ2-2	CASILDGENTGELFF
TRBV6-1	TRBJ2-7	CASSEVTGSYEQYF
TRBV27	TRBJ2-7	CASLGYASGINEQYF
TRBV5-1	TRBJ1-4	CASSPQGAGEKLFF
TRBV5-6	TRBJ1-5	CASSLVGQGMNQPQHF
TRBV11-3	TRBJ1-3	CASSSGGGSHSGNTIYF
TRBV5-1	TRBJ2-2	CASSLGAGTNTGELFF
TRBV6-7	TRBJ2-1	CASSYPAPGLGLTQFF
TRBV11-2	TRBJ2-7	CASRNTGTSGEQYF
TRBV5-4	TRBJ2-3	CASSLVREGDTQYF
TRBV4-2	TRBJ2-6	CASSQDGQSGANVLTF
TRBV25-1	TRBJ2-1	CASSGLPQTPYNEQFF
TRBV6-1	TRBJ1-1	CASSDSGSVLGLEAFF
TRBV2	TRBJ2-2	CASSEREGTGELFF
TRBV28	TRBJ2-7	CASSLRRYEQYF
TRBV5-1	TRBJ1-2	CASSEPTQGTYGYTF
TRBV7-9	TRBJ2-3	CASSLVGGRDTQYF
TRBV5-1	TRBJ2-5	CASSLDRGGVGETQYF
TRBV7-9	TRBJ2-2	CASSLAGTEVTGELFF
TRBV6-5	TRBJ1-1	CASSSRGWAFF
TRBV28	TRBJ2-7	CASRRLAGSYEQYF